These T cell receptor beta chains were read from a single sample in a study of T-cell reconstitution after alpha-beta-depleted transplantation in children. TCRdb re-called the PCR reads through MiXCR, storing one row per CDR3 protein. The sample records 450,000 to 700,000 distinct CDR3 sequences, 25% to 30% being singletons. Material: PBMCs, obtained before TCRalphabeta/CD19-depleted stem cell transplant. These receptors all stem from a boy in the first two years of life with Wiskott-Aldrich syndrome, due to receive a stem cell transplant. CDR3s include the opening cysteine and the closing phenylalanine or tryptophan. The D gene is left open where the match is weak. Not every row has a clone size; where given, it reads once, few, many or a size class.

>TRBJ2-3|-|TRBV5-1|TRBD2
CASNIAGTGADTQYF
TGCGCCAGCAACATAGCGGGTACGGGGGCAGATACGCAGTATTTT
>TRBJ2-7|-|TRBV20-1|TRBD2
CSARLAGAIFREQYF
TGCAGTGCTAGACTAGCGGGGGCCATATTCCGCGAGCAGTACTTC
>TRBJ1-2|-|TRBV10-3|TRBD1
CAISRDRVAGDGYTF
TGTGCCATCAGCCGGGACAGGGTTGCCGGAGATGGCTACACCTTC
>TRBJ1-1|-|TRBV5-1|-
CASSLVVTSNTEAFF
TGCGCCAGCAGCTTGGTTGTGACATCGAACACTGAAGCTTTCTTT
>TRBJ2-2|-|TRBV5-1|-
CASSFLPTGELFF
TGCGCCAGCAGCTTCCTACCCACCGGGGAGCTGTTTTTT
>TRBJ2-3|few|TRBV12-3/TRBV12-4|-
CASSLPRGASTDTQYF
TGTGCCAGCAGTTTACCGAGAGGGGCCTCCACAGATACGCAGTATTTT
>TRBJ2-1|few|TRBV20-1|TRBD2
CSADLLAGGLYNEQFF
TGCAGTGCGGACCTACTAGCGGGAGGGTTATACAATGAGCAGTTCTTC
>TRBJ2-7|few|TRBV27|-
CASRLGTVSYEQYF
TGTGCCAGCAGGTTAGGGACGGTCTCCTACGAGCAGTACTTC
>TRBJ2-1|-|TRBV5-1|-
CASSLDGTTYNEQFF
TGCGCCAGCAGCTTGGATGGGACAACATACAATGAGCAGTTCTTC
>TRBJ1-1|-|TRBV5-1|TRBD1
CASSPGTGTAEAFF
TGCGCCAGCAGCCCCGGGACAGGGACCGCTGAAGCTTTCTTT
>TRBJ2-3|-|TRBV7-9|TRBD1
CASSSRQGSTDTQYF
TGTGCCAGCAGCTCAAGACAGGGGAGCACAGATACGCAGTATTTT
>TRBJ2-6|-|TRBV5-1|TRBD2
CASSLRSGGTGANVLTF
TGCGCCAGCAGCTTGAGGTCGGGAGGGACCGGGGCCAACGTCCTGACTTTC
>TRBJ2-2|few|TRBV7-3|-
CASSPAGRAGELFF
TGTGCCAGCAGCCCCGCCGGGCGGGCCGGGGAGCTGTTTTTT
>TRBJ2-7|few|TRBV4-1|TRBD2
CASSQVPSGRSYEQYF
TGCGCCAGCAGCCAAGTTCCAAGCGGGAGGTCCTACGAGCAGTACTTC
>TRBJ2-1|-|TRBV7-3|-
CASSLTRGRYNEQFF
TGTGCCAGCAGCTTAACCCGGGGTAGATACAATGAGCAGTTCTTC
>TRBJ1-4|-|TRBV11-2|-
CASSLNAFGEKLFF
TGTGCCAGCAGCTTGAATGCTTTCGGTGAAAAACTGTTTTTT
>TRBJ2-3|-|TRBV7-9|-
CASSFTDNTDTQYF
TGTGCCAGCAGCTTTACCGATAACACAGATACGCAGTATTTT
>TRBJ1-2|-|TRBV20-1|-
CSARVDGYTF
TGCAGTGCTAGAGTTGATGGCTACACCTTC
>TRBJ2-5|-|TRBV20-1|-
CSARETRLETQYF
TGCAGTGCTAGAGAAACTAGATTAGAGACCCAGTACTTC
>TRBJ2-3|-|TRBV12-3/TRBV12-4|TRBD2
CASTLAGGPSDTQYF
TGTGCCAGCACCCTAGCGGGAGGGCCCTCCGATACGCAGTATTTT
>TRBJ2-5|-|TRBV29-1|TRBD1
CSADRVKGETQYF
TGCAGCGCAGACAGGGTAAAGGGGGAGACCCAGTACTTC
>TRBJ2-6|few|TRBV7-2|-
CASSLSLQGANVLTF
TGTGCCAGCAGCTTAAGTCTCCAGGGGGCCAACGTCCTGACTTTC
>TRBJ1-5|-|TRBV20-1|-
CSASRGWQPQHF
TGCAGTGCTAGTCGAGGTTGGCAGCCCCAGCATTTT
>TRBJ2-2|few|TRBV4-1|-
CASSPGGLINTGELFF
TGCGCCAGCAGTCCAGGTGGTCTCATCAACACCGGGGAGCTGTTTTTT
>TRBJ2-5|-|TRBV7-2|-
CASLRGVADIGETQYF
TGTGCCAGCCTCAGGGGGGTAGCGGATATCGGGGAGACCCAGTACTTC
>TRBJ2-5|few|TRBV4-1|-
CASSQVETRKETQYF
TGCGCCAGCAGCCAAGTCGAGACCAGGAAGGAGACCCAGTACTTC
>TRBJ2-5|-|TRBV7-6|-
CASSSTVGETQYF
TGTGCCAGCAGCTCCACAGTTGGAGAGACCCAGTACTTC
>TRBJ2-3|few|TRBV5-1|TRBD2
CASSAGLAGATDTQYF
TGCGCCAGCAGCGCGGGACTAGCGGGAGCCACAGATACGCAGTATTTT
>TRBJ2-5|-|TRBV11-2|TRBD2
CASSFLPAGGGETQYF
TGTGCCAGCAGCTTCCTTCCAGCGGGAGGCGGAGAGACCCAGTACTTC
>TRBJ2-7|-|TRBV5-1|-
CASGREVGLEQYF
TGCGCCAGCGGCAGAGAGGTGGGGCTCGAGCAGTACTTC
>TRBJ2-7|-|TRBV20-1|TRBD2
CSLAGESGEQYF
TGCAGTTTAGCGGGAGAGTCGGGTGAGCAGTACTTC
>TRBJ2-1|-|TRBV9|-
CASSVAGGGGNEQFF
TGTGCCAGCAGCGTAGCTGGTGGCGGTGGTAATGAGCAGTTCTTC
>TRBJ1-3|-|TRBV12-3/TRBV12-4|-
CASSFYSGNTIYF
TGTGCCAGCAGTTTTTACTCTGGAAACACCATATATTTT
>TRBJ1-1|-|TRBV28|-
CASSENRNTEAFF
TGTGCCAGCAGTGAAAACAGGAACACTGAAGCTTTCTTT
>TRBJ2-1|-|TRBV5-1|-
CASSVLGGMDNNEQFF
TGCGCCAGCAGCGTGCTCGGGGGCATGGACAACAATGAGCAGTTCTTC
>TRBJ1-4|-|TRBV6-1|TRBD1
CASRRGRSEKLFF
TGTGCCAGCAGGAGGGGGCGAAGTGAAAAACTGTTTTTT